Listed below are T cell receptor beta chains from one sample, sequenced in a study of blood T cell repertoires in COVID-19. Sequencing was performed with immunoSEQ multiplex PCR; in TCRdb, only in-frame clones are kept and a portion is missing. Of more than 200,000 clones listed, about 88% are singletons. Material: PBMCs or T cells enriched from blood (not recorded which). The receptors derive from a woman in her forties or fifties who had recovered from COVID-19. Each CDR3 is given with its conserved first and last residue. A D gene is named only where the DNA matches it firmly. Part of the rows lack a size; the others show once, few, many or a class for expanded clones.

v_call	d_call	j_call	clone_size	cdr3_aa	cdr3_nt
TRBV10-3	TRBD1	TRBJ2-7	.	CAISESIQGSYEQYF	TGTGCCATCAGTGAGTCGATACAGGGGTCCTACGAGCAGTACTTC
TRBV6-5	TRBD1	TRBJ2-7	.	CASRVGQGPYEQYF	TGTGCCAGCAGGGTAGGACAGGGTCCCTACGAGCAGTACTTC
TRBV7-9	.	TRBJ1-2	.	CASSPDSFYGYTF	TGTGCCAGCAGCCCCGACAGTTTCTATGGCTACACCTTC
TRBV27	TRBD1	TRBJ1-2	once	CASNPQGKGRYGYTF	TGTGCCAGCAACCCACAGGGGAAAGGGCGCTATGGCTACACCTTC
TRBV3-1/TRBV3-2	TRBD1	TRBJ2-7	.	CASRPSPDRGIHEQYF	TGTGCCAGCAGACCAAGCCCGGACAGGGGCATACACGAGCAGTACTTC
TRBV30	TRBD1	TRBJ1-2	.	CAWSVPDRGRFGYTF	TGTGCCTGGAGTGTCCCAGACAGGGGGCGTTTTGGCTACACCTTC
TRBV3-1/TRBV3-2	.	TRBJ2-1	.	CASSSRGLVIPNEQFF	TGTGCCAGCAGCTCCCGGGGACTCGTCATACCCAATGAGCAGTTCTTC
TRBV18	.	TRBJ1-1	.	CASSPVGDATEAFF	TGTGCCAGCTCCCCGGTAGGGGATGCCACTGAAGCTTTCTTT
TRBV11-2	.	TRBJ2-2	.	CASSVSFGELFF	TGTGCCAGCAGCGTTAGTTTCGGGGAGCTGTTTTTT
TRBV5-4	TRBD2	TRBJ2-2	few	CASSPQGLAGLSGELFF	TGTGCCAGCAGCCCACAGGGACTAGCGGGATTAAGCGGGGAGCTGTTTTTT
TRBV7-6	.	TRBJ1-6	.	CASSLGTAYRSYNSPLHF	TGTGCCAGCAGCTTAGGGACAGCATACCGCTCCTATAATTCACCCCTCCACTTT
TRBV30	.	TRBJ1-1	.	CAWSRRGVITEAFF	TGTGCCTGGAGTCGGCGCGGGGTAATCACTGAAGCTTTCTTT
TRBV2	TRBD1	TRBJ1-5	.	CASRGDRDNQPQHF	TGTGCCAGCAGGGGGGACAGAGACAATCAGCCCCAGCATTTT
TRBV27	.	TRBJ1-1	.	CASSLVSRGYTEAFF	TGTGCCAGCAGTTTAGTAAGTCGCGGTTACACTGAAGCTTTCTTT
TRBV25-1	TRBD1	TRBJ1-2	.	CASSGLSRTGYGYTF	TGTGCCAGCAGTGGATTATCCAGGACAGGCTATGGCTACACCTTC
TRBV18	.	TRBJ1-4	few	CASSPVRSGNEKLFF	TGTGCCAGCTCACCCGTTAGGTCGGGTAATGAAAAACTGTTTTTT
TRBV12-5	TRBD1	TRBJ2-5	once	CASGYEGGQQETQYF	TGTGCTAGTGGGTACGAAGGGGGCCAACAAGAGACCCAGTACTTC
TRBV6-5	TRBD2	TRBJ2-4	.	CASSYGGGSDIQYF	TGTGCCAGCAGTTACGGGGGGGGGTCGGACATTCAGTACTTC
TRBV12-3/TRBV12-4	.	TRBJ2-1	.	CASSENEQFF	TGTGCCAGCTCCGAGAATGAGCAGTTCTTC
TRBV2	TRBD2	TRBJ2-1	once	CANGRGADEQFF	TGTGCCAACGGGAGGGGGGCGGATGAGCAGTTCTTC
TRBV18	TRBD2	TRBJ2-2	once	CASSPGLTSTGELFF	TGTGCCAGCTCACCGGGACTAACTTCCACCGGGGAGCTGTTTTTT
TRBV5-4	.	TRBJ2-3	.	CASSPMYRTDTQYF	TGTGCCAGCAGCCCAATGTATCGGACAGATACGCAGTATTTT
TRBV7-2	.	TRBJ1-5	.	CASSLIPGSNQPQHF	TGTGCCAGCAGCTTAATTCCGGGGAGCAATCAGCCCCAGCATTTT
TRBV28	.	TRBJ1-2	once	CASRGQIYGYTF	TGTGCCAGCAGAGGACAGATCTATGGCTACACCTTC
TRBV7-3	.	TRBJ1-4	.	CASSSMRANEKLFF	TGTGCCAGCAGCTCGATGAGGGCTAATGAAAAACTGTTTTTT
TRBV19	.	TRBJ2-3	.	CASKVVATDTQYF	TGTGCCAGTAAGGTGGTAGCCACAGATACGCAGTATTTT
TRBV7-8	TRBD1	TRBJ2-5	.	CASSLVGTDIQETQYF	TGTGCCAGCAGCTTAGTAGGGACAGACATTCAAGAGACCCAGTACTTC
TRBV2	TRBD1	TRBJ1-4	.	CASSEAGTATTEKLFF	TGTGCCAGCAGTGAAGCGGGGACAGCAACGACCGAAAAACTGTTTTTT
TRBV7-9	TRBD1	TRBJ2-2	.	CASSLQGADGELFF	TGTGCCAGCAGCTTACAGGGGGCCGACGGGGAGCTGTTTTTT
TRBV12-3/TRBV12-4	.	TRBJ2-7	.	CASSFGQPYEQYF	TGTGCCAGCAGTTTTGGACAGCCCTACGAGCAGTACTTC
TRBV7-2	.	TRBJ2-1	.	CASSPRSGSPSYNEQFF	TGTGCCAGCAGCCCCAGGTCCGGTAGTCCCTCCTACAATGAGCAGTTCTTC
TRBV30	.	TRBJ1-3	.	CACGGGSGNTIYF	TGTGCTTGCGGCGGCGGCTCTGGAAACACCATATATTTT
TRBV9	.	TRBJ1-3	.	CASSVGGFGNTIYF	TGTGCCAGCAGCGTTGGGGGCTTTGGAAACACCATATATTTT
TRBV5-1	.	TRBJ1-3	.	CASSFAGALYGNTIYF	TGCGCCAGCAGCTTCGCAGGGGCTCTGTATGGAAACACCATATATTTT
TRBV15	.	TRBJ2-3	few	CATSRAGISTDTQYF	TGTGCCACCAGCAGAGCGGGGATTTCCACAGATACGCAGTATTTT
TRBV30	TRBD2	TRBJ2-1	.	CAWSVPRTSGRAKQFF	TGTGCCTGGAGTGTACCCAGGACTAGCGGGAGGGCCAAGCAGTTCTTC
TRBV11-2	.	TRBJ2-5	.	CASSQPNIASGETQYF	TGTGCCAGCAGCCAACCCAACATAGCCTCCGGGGAGACCCAGTACTTC
TRBV4-3	TRBD1	TRBJ2-3	.	CASSQGRRDRGPDTQYF	TGCGCCAGCAGCCAAGGGCGACGAGACAGGGGTCCAGATACGCAGTATTTT
TRBV10-3	TRBD1	TRBJ2-3	.	CAISGGDSHTDTQYF	TGTGCCATCAGTGGAGGGGACAGCCACACAGATACGCAGTATTTT
TRBV5-5	.	TRBJ2-7	.	CASSFSPGPYEQYF	TGTGCCAGCAGCTTCTCTCCAGGGCCCTACGAGCAGTACTTC
TRBV19	TRBD1	TRBJ1-5	.	CASSIQGAGNQPQHF	TGTGCCAGTAGTATACAGGGGGCTGGCAATCAGCCCCAGCATTTT
TRBV9	TRBD2	TRBJ2-3	.	CASSPLGGQADTQYF	TGTGCCAGCAGCCCATTGGGAGGGCAGGCAGATACGCAGTATTTT
TRBV10-2	.	TRBJ1-1	.	CASTGRVYTEAFF	TGCGCCAGCACTGGCAGGGTCTACACTGAAGCTTTCTTT
TRBV5-1	TRBD2	TRBJ2-5	.	CASSPSTSGSLMETQYF	TGCGCCAGCAGCCCCTCGACTAGCGGGAGTCTTATGGAGACCCAGTACTTC
TRBV19	.	TRBJ1-5	.	CASSTRTDAYSNQPQHF	TGTGCCAGTAGTACCCGGACAGACGCCTATAGCAATCAGCCCCAGCATTTT
TRBV18	.	TRBJ1-5	.	CASSPQAGDGNQPQHF	TGTGCCAGCTCACCACAAGCCGGGGATGGTAATCAGCCCCAGCATTTT
TRBV5-1	TRBD1	TRBJ1-1	.	CASSLRQGGHTEAFF	TGCGCCAGCAGCCTCAGACAGGGCGGTCACACTGAAGCTTTCTTT
TRBV3-1/TRBV3-2	.	TRBJ2-3	.	CASSQVSGVQDTQYF	TGTGCCAGCAGCCAAGTTTCCGGAGTCCAGGATACGCAGTATTTT
TRBV5-1	TRBD2	TRBJ2-5	.	CASSGTSGNQETQYF	TGCGCCAGCAGCGGGACTAGCGGAAACCAAGAGACCCAGTACTTC
TRBV2	TRBD1	TRBJ2-7	.	CATMRDRGYEQYF	TGTGCCACCATGAGGGACAGGGGCTACGAGCAGTACTTC
TRBV11-2	TRBD2	TRBJ2-3	.	CASSDQGLAAEGTQYF	TGTGCCAGCAGTGATCAGGGACTAGCGGCCGAGGGTACGCAGTATTTT
TRBV2	TRBD1	TRBJ1-5	.	CASRGSGQPHQPQHF	TGTGCCAGCAGGGGATCGGGACAGCCTCATCAGCCCCAGCATTTT